This TCR beta chain was sequenced during a study of blood T cells in healthy people across ages (dated by TCRdb to about 2015). About the investigation overall: Template switching captured roughly one uniquely barcoded TCR beta cDNA molecule per two T cells in model experiments. Four age groups were formed from the donors: young (average roughly 16 years), middle-aged (around 40), aged (about 62) and long-lived (about 80). Two additional independent replicas of 1 million unique cDNA reads from the same blood draw were analyzed for two donors (one aged 18 to 30 and one aged 80 or older). Age-related changes in TCR beta repertoire diversity were measured in the study by deep sequencing normalized with unique cDNA molecular identifiers. Broader findings and caveats from the paper: Because the CMV infection status of the donors was unknown, age-related changes in expanded clonotypes may potentially have been confounded. Observed TCR beta diversity correlated strongly with the percentage of naive T cells measured by flow cytometry. Since profiling was done on bulk unsorted PBMCs, naive and antigen-experienced compartments could not be conclusively compared. Compared with the aged group, the long-lived group had more naive CD4+ T cells, fewer expanded clones and increased TCR diversity, suggesting age selection. Observed TCR beta diversity per million T cells fell roughly linearly with age, and a significant reduction was already apparent by age roughly 41. Estimates of total diversity from one million sequenced T cells were regarded as lower bounds and underestimates.

The CDR3 runs 14 amino acids, cysteine and phenylalanine included. This entry keeps only the CDR3 DNA: 42 bases, framed from base 1. V is cut by 6 bases and J by 10 bases, and the space between the germline ends is 19 bases. The donors were about 40 Caucasian individuals from Russia, aged about 6 to 100 years, who were systemically healthy. Each donor gave 8 to 10 milliliters of peripheral blood, collected into EDTA-treated Vacutainer tubes. PBMCs were isolated by Ficoll-Paque density-gradient centrifugation, with at least 7 million obtained per sample. Total RNA was extracted from PBMCs with Trizol reagent, with at least 5 micrograms obtained per sample. For every donor, flow cytometry on a PBMC aliquot measured the percentage of naive CD45RAhigh/CD27high T cells. Receptor amplification or capture employed 5' RACE. The reads were generated on an Illumina HiSeq 2500. The second PCR ran for about 6 to 12 cycles and used a J-beta primer mix along with a sample-barcoded 5' primer. A unique molecular identifier was introduced onto each TCR beta cDNA molecule by a template-switch 5' adaptor carrying 12 random nucleotides. Each sample yielded at least 2.5 million CDR3-containing paired-end reads. First-strand cDNA synthesis was performed from all RNA using the Mint cDNA synthesis kit, with priming by a TRBC-specific oligonucleotide. All cDNA was treated with uracil-DNA glycosylase and then went through a first 18-cycle PCR with the universal primers M1SS and BC2_uni_R. Per the original workflow: For normalization, 1 million high-quality reads, each with a distinct molecular identifier, were randomly selected from each sample. Instead of being binned into consensus sequences, reads that shared molecular identifiers were thrown out. CDR3 identification, clonotype clustering and error correction used MiTCR with a Q25 quality threshold and the strictest error-elimination algorithm. A nonparametric unseen species model using Euler transformation provided a lower-bound estimate of total TCR beta diversity. TCRdb applied fastp at Q25 and MiXCR to the public reads, then kept only in-frame beta chains. Each CDR3 protein gets just one entry, which takes the most common genes and DNA from the rows behind it. The V and J calls shown here were made by TCRdb, not taken from the authors' results. The sample table contains more than 900,000 distinct CDR3 sequences; only one count was recorded for 25% to 35% of them. The ten largest clones add up to about 9.4% of the sample.

Concerning this clonotype itself: The specificity of this receptor is unknown. No base quality information exists; no much larger clone differs at one position.

The same data also went into a second study, on T cells of mothers and their children. From the second report: The donors were nine systemically healthy Caucasian individuals, made up of three mothers and their six children. cDNA synthesis consumed the entire amount of extracted RNA, loaded at about 1.5 ug RNA in each 15 ul reaction. In the second PCR, the M1S primer introduced both the sample barcodes and 2-4 random nucleotides. Over 9.5 million TCR beta CDR3 reads were obtained for each mother, and 3 million to 3.5 million reads were obtained for each child. Thymic selection shapes the output of TCR recombination in a similar way in related and unrelated pairs, and inherited differences have a minor effect. Normalized repertoire overlap was always slightly but never significantly higher in related than unrelated mother-child pairs. Persistent microchimeric T cell clones were not detected, at a sensitivity of 95 to 100 clones per million clonotypes. To look for features that set related mother-child pairs apart from unrelated individuals, the researchers ran deep NGS to compare the TCR beta repertoires of mothers and children. The mean age was roughly 36 +/- 4 years for the mothers and approximately 11 +/- 4 years for the children. After adapter ligation with NEBNext reagents, the libraries were sequenced on Illumina HiSeq 2000 with 100+100 nt paired-end reads. Mother and child libraries were prepared a month apart and sequenced in separate runs to prevent cross-contamination. For each donor, somewhere between about 450,000 and 2,000,000 distinct TCR beta clonotypes were identified. Naive TCR beta clonotypes were estimated from low-frequency clonotypes matched to each donor's FACS-determined naive share, without sorting.

The source is a woman aged 40 to 55 in good health. Sequencing input: blood. In this chain, TRBV12-3 or TRBV12-4 is recombined with TRBJ2-1; the best D guess is TRBD1, with 6 bases matching. The CDR3 in this case is CASSLGQSSYEQFF. The nucleotide sequence is given as TGTGCCAGCAGCCTCGGACAGAGCTCCTACGAGCAGTTCTTC.